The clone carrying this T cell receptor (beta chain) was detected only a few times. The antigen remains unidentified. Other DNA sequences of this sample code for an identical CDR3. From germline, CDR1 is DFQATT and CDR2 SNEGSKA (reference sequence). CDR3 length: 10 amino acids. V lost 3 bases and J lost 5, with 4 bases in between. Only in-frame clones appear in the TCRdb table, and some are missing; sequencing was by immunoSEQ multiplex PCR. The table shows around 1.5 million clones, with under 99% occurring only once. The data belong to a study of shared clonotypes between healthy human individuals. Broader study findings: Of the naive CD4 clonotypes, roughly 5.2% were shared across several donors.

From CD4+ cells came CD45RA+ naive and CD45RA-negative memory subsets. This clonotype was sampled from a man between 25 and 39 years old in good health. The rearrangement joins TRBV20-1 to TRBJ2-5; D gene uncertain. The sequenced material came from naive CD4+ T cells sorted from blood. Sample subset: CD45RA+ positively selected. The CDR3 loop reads CSARRETQYF. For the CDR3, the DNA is TGCAGTGCTAGGCGGGAGACCCAGTACTTC.